This entry is about one TCR beta chain. Which antigen it targets is not known. Within one base of it there is no much larger clone, and no base qualities were kept. TCRbeta CDR3 regions were amplified from genomic DNA by means of the immunoSEQ Assay, a bias-controlled multiplex PCR. As for the original processing: Within the assay, amplification of reference gene primers was used to estimate how many nucleated cells each sample contained. To quantify the absolute abundance of each unique TCRbeta CDR3 rearrangement, sequence reads were collapsed and filtered. Productive Simpson clonality was computed per sample as the square root of Simpson's diversity index over productive rearrangements. Drawn from immuneACCESS, this table holds only the in-frame rearrangements with V and J called that TCRdb kept. Clones are partly lost; checked studies trace under half to an unresolved V gene and leave the rest unexplained. The V and J calls and clone size come from that table; D and trimming were worked out from the DNA. Counted in this sample were about 170,000 clones; roughly 88% of them appeared once. 6.9% of the sample rests with the top ten.

These data belong to a study of blood T cell repertoires in COVID-19 (dated by TCRdb to about 2020). As for the study more broadly: The collaborator samples originated in the United States, Italy and Spain and spanned the acute and convalescent phases of COVID-19. The material from the prospective study consisted of cDNA or gDNA derived from T cells, B-cell-depleted T cells, or PBMCs. The repertoires were released in a freely available public database intended as a resource for research on the immune response to SARS-CoV-2. Subjects who had been exposed to COVID-19, were actively infected with it, or had recovered from it provided the deeply sampled blood TCRbeta repertoires that made up the dataset. Nearly every sample came with metadata listing a de-identified subject ID, COVID-19 status, age in years and sex. Where available, HLA class I and class II types were obtained from metadata supplied by the sample provider rather than from assay-based typing. Samples came from the ongoing ImmuneRACE study (first 160 participants) plus 1,254 subjects from 6 global collaborators. What the study reported, not specific to this receptor: The amount of clinical and demographic metadata varied by source and participant and was provided uncurated.

At one collaborating source in Seattle, patients were enrolled during active infection and were followed longitudinally through the course of disease. Collaborating institutions collected whole blood in K2EDTA tubes following their own protocols. Collaborator samples were shipped for TCRbeta analysis as frozen whole blood, isolated PBMCs, or DNA extracted from either sample type. The clonotype comes from a man older than 75 with COVID-19, enrolled during active disease. Sequencing input: peripheral blood.

Here is the DNA: TGTGCCAGCAGCACGGGACACCCGAACACTGAAGCTTTCTTT. This codes for CASSTGHPNTEAFF. The V and J genes are TRBV5-6 and TRBJ1-1; TRBD1 is possibly the D segment (6 matching bases). V gives up 4 bases and J gives up 1 base, and the segment between their germline ends measures 11 bases. The germline V gene encodes CDR1 SGHDT and CDR2 YYEEEE. The CDR3, from cysteine to phenylalanine, totals 14 residues. Solely the CDR3 DNA is kept, with 42 bases framed from the first base.